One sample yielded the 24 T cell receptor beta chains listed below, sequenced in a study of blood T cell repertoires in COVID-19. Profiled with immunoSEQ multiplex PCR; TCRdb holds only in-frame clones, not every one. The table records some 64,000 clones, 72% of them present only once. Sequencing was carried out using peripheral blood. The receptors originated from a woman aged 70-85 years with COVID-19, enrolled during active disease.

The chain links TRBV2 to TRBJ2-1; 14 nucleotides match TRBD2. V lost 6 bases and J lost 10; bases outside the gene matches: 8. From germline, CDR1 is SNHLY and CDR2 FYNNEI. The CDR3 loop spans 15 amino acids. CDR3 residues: CASSRTSGRKWEQFF. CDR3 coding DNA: TGTGCCAGCAGCCGGACTAGCGGGAGGAAGTGGGAGCAGTTCTTC.

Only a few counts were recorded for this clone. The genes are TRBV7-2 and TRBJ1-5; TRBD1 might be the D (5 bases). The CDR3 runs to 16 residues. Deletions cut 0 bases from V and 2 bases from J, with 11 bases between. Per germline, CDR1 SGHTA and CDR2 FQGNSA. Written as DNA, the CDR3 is TGTGCCAGCAGCTTAGCGCTCCCGGGGGGCAATCAGCCCCAGCATTTT. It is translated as CASSLALPGGNQPQHF.

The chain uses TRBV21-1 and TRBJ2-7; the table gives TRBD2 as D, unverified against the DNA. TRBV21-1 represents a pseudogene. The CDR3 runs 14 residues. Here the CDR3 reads CASPRDLGYYEQYV. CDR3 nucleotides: TGTGCCAGCCCTCGGGACTTAGGGTACTACGAGCAGTACGTC.

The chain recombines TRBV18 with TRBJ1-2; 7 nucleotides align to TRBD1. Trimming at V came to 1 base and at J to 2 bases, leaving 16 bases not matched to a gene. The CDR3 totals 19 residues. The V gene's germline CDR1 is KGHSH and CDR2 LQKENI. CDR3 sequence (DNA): TGTGCCAGCTCACCACAGGGGGGCCTCTTCGACAGGGACAACTATGGCTACACCTTC. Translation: CASSPQGGLFDRDNYGYTF.

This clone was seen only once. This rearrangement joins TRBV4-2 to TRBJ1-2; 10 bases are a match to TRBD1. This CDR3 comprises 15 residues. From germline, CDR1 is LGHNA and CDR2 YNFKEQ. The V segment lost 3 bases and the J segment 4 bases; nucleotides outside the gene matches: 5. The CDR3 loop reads CASSQGQGITYGYTF. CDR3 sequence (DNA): TGTGCCAGCAGCCAGGGACAGGGGATCACCTATGGCTACACCTTC.

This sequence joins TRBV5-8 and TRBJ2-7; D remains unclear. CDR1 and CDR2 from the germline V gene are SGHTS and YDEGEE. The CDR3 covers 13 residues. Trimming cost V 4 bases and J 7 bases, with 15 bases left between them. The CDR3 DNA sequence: TGTGCCAGCAGCCGACCCTTCCCGAGGGAGCAGTACGTC. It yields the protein CASSRPFPREQYV.

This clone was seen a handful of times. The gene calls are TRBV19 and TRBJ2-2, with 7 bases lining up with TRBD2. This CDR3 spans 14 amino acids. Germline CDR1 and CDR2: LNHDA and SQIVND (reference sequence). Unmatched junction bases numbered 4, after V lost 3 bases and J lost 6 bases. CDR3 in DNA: TGTGCCAGTAGTATCTTCGGGAGGTCCGGGGAGCTGTTTTTT. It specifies CASSIFGRSGELFF.

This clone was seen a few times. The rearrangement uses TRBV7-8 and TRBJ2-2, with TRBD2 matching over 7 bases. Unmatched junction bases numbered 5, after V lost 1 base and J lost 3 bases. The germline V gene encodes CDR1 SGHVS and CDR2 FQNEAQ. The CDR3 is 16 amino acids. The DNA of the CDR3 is TGTGCCAGCAGCTTAGTAGGGAGGGCCGACACCGGGGAGCTGTTTTTT. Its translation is CASSLVGRADTGELFF.

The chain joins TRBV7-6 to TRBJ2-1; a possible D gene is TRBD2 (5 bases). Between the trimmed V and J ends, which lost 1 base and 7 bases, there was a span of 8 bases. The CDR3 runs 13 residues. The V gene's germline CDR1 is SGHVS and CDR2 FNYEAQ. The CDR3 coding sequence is TGTGCCAGCAGCTTAGTAGAGGGAAATGAGCAGTTCTTC. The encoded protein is CASSLVEGNEQFF.

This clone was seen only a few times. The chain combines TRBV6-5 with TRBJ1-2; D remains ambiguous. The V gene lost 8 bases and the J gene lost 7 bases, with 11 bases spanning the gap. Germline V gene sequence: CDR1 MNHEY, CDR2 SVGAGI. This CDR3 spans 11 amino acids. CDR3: CASHQSGGYTF. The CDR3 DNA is TGTGCCAGCCACCAAAGCGGTGGCTACACCTTC.

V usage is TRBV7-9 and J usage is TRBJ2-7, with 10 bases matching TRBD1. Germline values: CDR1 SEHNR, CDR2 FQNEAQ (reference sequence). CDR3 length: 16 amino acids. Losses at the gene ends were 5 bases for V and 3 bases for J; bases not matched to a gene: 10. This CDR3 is CASSGAGQGKGYEQYV. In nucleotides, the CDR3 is TGTGCCAGCAGCGGAGCGGGACAGGGGAAAGGCTACGAGCAGTACGTC.

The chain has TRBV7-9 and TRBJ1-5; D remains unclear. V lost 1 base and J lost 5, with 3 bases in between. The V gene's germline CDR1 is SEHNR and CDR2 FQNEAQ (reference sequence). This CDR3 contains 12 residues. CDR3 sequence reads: CASSLGDQPQHF. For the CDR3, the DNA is TGTGCCAGCAGCTTAGGAGATCAGCCCCAGCATTTT.

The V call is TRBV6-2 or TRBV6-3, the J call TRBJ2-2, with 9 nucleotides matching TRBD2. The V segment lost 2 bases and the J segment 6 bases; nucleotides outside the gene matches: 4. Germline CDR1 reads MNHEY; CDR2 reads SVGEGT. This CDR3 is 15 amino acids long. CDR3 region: CASSYGSGRSGELFF. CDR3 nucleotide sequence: TGTGCCAGCAGTTACGGTAGCGGGAGATCCGGGGAGCTGTTTTTT.

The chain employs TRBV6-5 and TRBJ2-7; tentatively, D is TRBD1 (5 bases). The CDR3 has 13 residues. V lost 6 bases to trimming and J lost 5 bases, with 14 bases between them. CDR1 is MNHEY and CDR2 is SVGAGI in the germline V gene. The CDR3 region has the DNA TGTGCCAGCAGCAATTCAGGGTTCAACGAGCAGTACTTC. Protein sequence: CASSNSGFNEQYF.

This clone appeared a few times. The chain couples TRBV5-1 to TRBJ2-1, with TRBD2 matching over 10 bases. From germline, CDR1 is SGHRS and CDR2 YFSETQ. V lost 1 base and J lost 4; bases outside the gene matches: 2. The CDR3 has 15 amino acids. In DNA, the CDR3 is TGCGCCAGCAGCTTGCAGGGACTAGCGTACAATGAGCAGTTCTTC. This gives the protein CASSLQGLAYNEQFF.

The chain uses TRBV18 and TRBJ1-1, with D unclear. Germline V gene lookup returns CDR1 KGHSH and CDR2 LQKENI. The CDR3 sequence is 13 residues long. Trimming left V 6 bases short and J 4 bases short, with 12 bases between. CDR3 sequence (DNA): TGTGCCAGCTCGCCTAGGGAGGGCACTGAAGCTTTCTTT. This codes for CASSPREGTEAFF.

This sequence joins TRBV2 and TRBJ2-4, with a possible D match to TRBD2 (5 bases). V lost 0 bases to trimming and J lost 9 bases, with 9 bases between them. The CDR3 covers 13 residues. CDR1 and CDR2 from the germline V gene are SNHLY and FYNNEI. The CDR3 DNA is TGTGCCAGCAGTGAAGCGGGGAGTTTCATTCAGTACTTC. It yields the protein CASSEAGSFIQYF. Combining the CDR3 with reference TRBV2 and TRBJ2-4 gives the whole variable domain EPEVTQTPSHQVTQMGQEVILRCVPISNHLYFYWYRQILGQKVEFLVSFYNNEISEKSEIFDDQFSVERPDGSNFTLKIRSTKLEDSAMYFCASSEAGSFIQYFGAGTRLSVL.

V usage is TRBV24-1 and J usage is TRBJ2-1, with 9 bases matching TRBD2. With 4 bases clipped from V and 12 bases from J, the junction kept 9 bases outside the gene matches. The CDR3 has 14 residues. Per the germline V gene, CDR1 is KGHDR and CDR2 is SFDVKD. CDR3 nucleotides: TGTGCCACCAGTGACCCCATAGCGGGAGAACGGCAGTTCTTC. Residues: CATSDPIAGERQFF.

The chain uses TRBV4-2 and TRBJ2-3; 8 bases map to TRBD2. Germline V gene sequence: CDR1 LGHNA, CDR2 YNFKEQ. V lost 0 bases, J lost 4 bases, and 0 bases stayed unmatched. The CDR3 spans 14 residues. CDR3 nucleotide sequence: TGTGCCAGCAGCCAAGATAGCGGGGCAGATACGCAGTATTTT. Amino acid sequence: CASSQDSGADTQYF.

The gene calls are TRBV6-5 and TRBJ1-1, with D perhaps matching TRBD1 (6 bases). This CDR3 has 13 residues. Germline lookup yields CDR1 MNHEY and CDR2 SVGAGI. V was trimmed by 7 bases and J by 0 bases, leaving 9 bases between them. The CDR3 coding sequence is TGTGCCAGCACCAAGGGGGTGAACACTGAAGCTTTCTTT. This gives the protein CASTKGVNTEAFF.

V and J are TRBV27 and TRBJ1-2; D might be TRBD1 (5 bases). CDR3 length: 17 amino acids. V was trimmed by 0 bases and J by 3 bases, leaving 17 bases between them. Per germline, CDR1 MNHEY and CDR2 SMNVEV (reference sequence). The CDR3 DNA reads TGTGCCAGCAGTTTATCTGGGGCTTCCCCCTCTTACTATGGCTACACCTTC. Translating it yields CASSLSGASPSYYGYTF.

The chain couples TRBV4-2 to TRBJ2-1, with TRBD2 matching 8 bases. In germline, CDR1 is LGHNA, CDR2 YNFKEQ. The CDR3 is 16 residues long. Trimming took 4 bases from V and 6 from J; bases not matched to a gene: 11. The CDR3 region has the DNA TGTGCCAGCAGCCCCCCGGCGAGCGGGAGTTCCAATGAGCAGTTCTTC. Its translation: CASSPPASGSSNEQFF.

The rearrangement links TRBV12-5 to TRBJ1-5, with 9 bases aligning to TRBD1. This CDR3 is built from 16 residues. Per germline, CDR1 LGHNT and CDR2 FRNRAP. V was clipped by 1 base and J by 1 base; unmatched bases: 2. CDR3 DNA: TGTGCTAGTGGTTTGGGGGGGACAGGGAGCAATCAGCCCCAGCATTTT. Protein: CASGLGGTGSNQPQHF. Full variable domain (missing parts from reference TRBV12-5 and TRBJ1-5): DARVTQTPRHKVTEMGQEVTMRCQPILGHNTVFWYRQTMMQGLELLAYFRNRAPLDDSGMPKDRFSAEMPDATLATLKIQPSEPRDSAVYFCASGLGGTGSNQPQHFGDGTRLSIL.

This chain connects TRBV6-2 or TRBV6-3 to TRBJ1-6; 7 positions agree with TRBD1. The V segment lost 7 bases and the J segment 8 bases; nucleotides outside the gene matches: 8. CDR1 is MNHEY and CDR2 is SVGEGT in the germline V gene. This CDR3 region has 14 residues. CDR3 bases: TGTGCCAGCACCCCCCGGACAGGATATTCACCCCTCCACTTT. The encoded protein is CASTPRTGYSPLHF.